The source of this T cell receptor (beta chain) is a study of cytomegalovirus exposure and HLA in healthy donors. Whole-study context: Unique TCRs numbering around 80 million, obtained from HLA-typed donors, made up an early data release. Study-wide findings and caveats: Several top significant clusters appeared, in a later analysis, to be linked to common viral pathogens. A missense DCLRE1C variant was associated with V- and J-gene trimming of TCR beta chains in a later analysis, and an independent cohort replicated the association. Versus the approximately 700-donor mean, an Asian-associated ancestry cluster reportedly showed fewer N-insertions in a later analysis.

From germline, CDR1 is SGHRS and CDR2 YFSETQ. The CDR3 is 12 residues long. The V end lost 7 bases, the J end lost 3 bases, and 8 bases lay between the germline ends. The study ran its PCR with 60 Vbeta and 13 Jbeta primers. Assay: immunoSEQ multiplex PCR; the TCRdb copy retains only in-frame clones and omits some. Of approximately 170,000 clones listed, approximately 80% were seen once; the top ten hold roughly 9.7%. As regards this clone: As yet, its antigen is unknown. Additional DNA sequences in this sample encode the identical CDR3.

Sequences were obtained from PBMCs. The clonotype originates from a man younger than 35 in good health and CMV-seropositive. The V call is TRBV5-1, the J call TRBJ2-1; D is undetermined. Written as DNA, the CDR3 is TGCGCCAGCCTAGGCGGCTACAATGAGCAGTTCTTC. Amino acids: CASLGGYNEQFF.